The rows below give T cell receptor beta chains drawn from one sample of a study of blood T cell repertoires in COVID-19. Produced via immunoSEQ multiplex PCR; TCRdb's table is partial and in-frame only. The sample carries roughly 93,000 clones, more than 75% recorded once. The material sequenced was peripheral blood. Receptors were obtained from a human donor in a cohort sampled during active COVID-19. Both conserved end residues are part of each CDR3. D genes are given only for firm matches. Size tells how often a clone was seen (once, few, many) or the class of an expanded clone, and some rows leave it out.

TRBJ1-2 TRBV28 TRBD1 NA TGTGCCAGCAGGCTAGAGCAACGGGACAGCCTTGTTAGGAACTATGGCTACACCTTC CASRLEQRDSLVRNYGYTF
TRBJ2-3 TRBV12-3/TRBV12-4 NA NA TGTGCCAGCAGTTTTCTCACAGATACGCAGTATTTT CASSFLTDTQYF
TRBJ2-5 TRBV11-3 TRBD1 NA TGTGCCAGCAGCCAGACAGGGGGCGCCTCAGAGACCCAGTACTTC CASSQTGGASETQYF
TRBJ2-5 TRBV4-1 TRBD1 NA TGCGCCAGCAGCCAAGATAGAGGGACAGGGCATCAAGAGACCCAGTACTTC CASSQDRGTGHQETQYF
TRBJ2-5 TRBV6-6 TRBD2 NA TGTGCCAGCAGTTTAGCTAGCGGACTCCAAGAGACCCAGTACTTC CASSLASGLQETQYF
TRBJ2-6 TRBV29-1 TRBD1 NA TGCAGCGTTGGGGCAGGGGGCACTGGGGCCAACGTCCTGACTTTC CSVGAGGTGANVLTF
TRBJ1-5 TRBV28 NA NA TGTGCCAGCAGTTTACCCGAGGGCGGGCAGCCCCAGCATTTT CASSLPEGGQPQHF
TRBJ2-7 TRBV4-1 NA NA TGCGCCAGCAGCCAATCCTTTCAGGAATACGAGCAGTACTTC CASSQSFQEYEQYF
TRBJ2-2 TRBV10-2 NA NA TGCGCCAGCGGGGTAGCGGACACCGGGGAGCTGTTTTTT CASGVADTGELFF
TRBJ2-1 TRBV28 NA NA TGTGCCAGCCGGATCGGGAGCTCCTACAATGAGCAGTTCTTC CASRIGSSYNEQFF
TRBJ2-7 TRBV18 TRBD1 once TGTGCCAGCTCACCCCGAAGACAGGGCCCCTCCTACGAGCAGTACTTC CASSPRRQGPSYEQYF
TRBJ2-6 TRBV11-2 NA NA TGTGCCAGCAGCCCCACAGCTGGGGCCAACGTCCTGACTTTC CASSPTAGANVLTF
TRBJ1-5 TRBV30 NA NA TGTGCCTGGAGTTTCCTACAGGATCAGCCCCAGCATTTT CAWSFLQDQPQHF
TRBJ2-3 TRBV6-6 TRBD2 NA TGTGCCAGCAGTCACCTTAGCGGGATTGCGAGCACAGATACGCAGTATTTT CASSHLSGIASTDTQYF
TRBJ1-5 TRBV28 TRBD1 NA TGTGCCAGCAGCGCCAAGACAGGGGGGAGTGGGCAGCCCCAGCATTTT CASSAKTGGSGQPQHF
TRBJ1-1 TRBV18 NA NA TGTGCCAGCGCTTTTGGACAGTCAAGCACTGAAGCTTTCTTT CASAFGQSSTEAFF
TRBJ2-1 TRBV6-6 NA few TGTGCCAGCAGTTCAGGGACAAAAGAGCAGTTCTTC CASSSGTKEQFF
TRBJ1-1 TRBV7-8 TRBD1 NA TGTGCCAGCAGCTTCCGACAGGGGGCGGCGACTGAAGCTTTCTTT CASSFRQGAATEAFF
TRBJ2-1 TRBV2 TRBD2 NA TGTGCCACCTCGACTAGCGGATACAATGAGCAGTTCTTC CATSTSGYNEQFF
TRBJ2-7 TRBV5-1 TRBD2 NA TGCGCCAGCAGCTTGGAAACTAGCGGGTTGACCTACGAGCAGTACTTC CASSLETSGLTYEQYF
TRBJ2-7 TRBV6-5 TRBD2 NA TGTGCCAGCAGTCCCCTCCCTAGCGGGTTATACGAGCAGTACTTC CASSPLPSGLYEQYF
TRBJ1-1 TRBV5-6 TRBD1 NA TGTGCCAGCAGCTTGGGGACAGGGGGGAACACTGAAGCTTTCTTT CASSLGTGGNTEAFF
TRBJ1-4 TRBV5-5 NA NA TGTGCCAGCAACCCCTTTGGGGCGGTGGATGAAAAACTGTTTTTT CASNPFGAVDEKLFF
TRBJ1-5 TRBV3-1/TRBV3-2 NA once TGTGCCAGCAGCCAAGATAGGGGTCAGCCCCAGCATTTT CASSQDRGQPQHF
TRBJ2-7 TRBV27 TRBD2 NA TGTGCCAGCCAGTGGACTAGCGACTCCTACGAGCAGTACTTC CASQWTSDSYEQYF
TRBJ1-1 TRBV7-8 TRBD1 NA TGTGCCAGCAGCCCACGGACAGGGGGCGTGAACACTGAAGCTTTCTTT CASSPRTGGVNTEAFF
TRBJ2-5 TRBV2 TRBD1 NA TGTGCCAGCAGTGTCTTGCGACAGGGTACGGTGACAGAGACCCAGTACTTC CASSVLRQGTVTETQYF
TRBJ1-5 TRBV11-2 NA NA TGTGCCAGCAGCCCTAGGGGCGGGGGTGGACAGCCCCAGCATTTT CASSPRGGGGQPQHF
TRBJ1-1 TRBV10-2 NA NA TGCGCCAGCGGTCCGAGTCCCGAAGCTTTCTTT CASGPSPEAFF
TRBJ1-5 TRBV28 NA NA TGTGCCAGCAGCCCCGTTAATCAGCCCCAGCATTTT CASSPVNQPQHF
TRBJ2-2 TRBV21-1 NA NA TGTGCCAGCAGCAAAGTTCGGGTGACCGGGGAGCTGTTTTTT CASSKVRVTGELFF
TRBJ2-3 TRBV2 TRBD2 NA TGTGCCAGCAGTGAAATAGATGGACTAGCGAGCACAGATACGCAGTATTTT CASSEIDGLASTDTQYF